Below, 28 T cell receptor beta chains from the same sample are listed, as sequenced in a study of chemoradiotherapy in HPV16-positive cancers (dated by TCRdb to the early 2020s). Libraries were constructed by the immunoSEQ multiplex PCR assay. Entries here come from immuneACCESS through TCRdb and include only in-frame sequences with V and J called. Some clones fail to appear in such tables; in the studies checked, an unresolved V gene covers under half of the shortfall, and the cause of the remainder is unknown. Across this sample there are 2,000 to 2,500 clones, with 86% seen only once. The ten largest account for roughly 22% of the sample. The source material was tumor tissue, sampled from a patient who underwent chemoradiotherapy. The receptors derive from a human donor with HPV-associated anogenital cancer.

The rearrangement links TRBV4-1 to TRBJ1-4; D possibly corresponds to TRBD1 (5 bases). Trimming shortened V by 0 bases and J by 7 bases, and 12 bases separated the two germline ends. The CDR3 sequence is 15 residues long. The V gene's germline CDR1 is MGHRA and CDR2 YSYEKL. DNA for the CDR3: TGCGCCAGCAGCCAAGATCTCCAGGGAGGTGAAAAACTGTTTTTT. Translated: CASSQDLQGGEKLFF.

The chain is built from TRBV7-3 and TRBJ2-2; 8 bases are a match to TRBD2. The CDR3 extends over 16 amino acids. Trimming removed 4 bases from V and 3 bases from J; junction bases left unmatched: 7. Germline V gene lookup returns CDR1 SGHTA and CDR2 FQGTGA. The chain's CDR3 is CASSSPGLGDTGELFF. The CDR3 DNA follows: TGTGCCAGCAGCTCCCCGGGACTAGGCGACACCGGGGAGCTGTTTTTT.

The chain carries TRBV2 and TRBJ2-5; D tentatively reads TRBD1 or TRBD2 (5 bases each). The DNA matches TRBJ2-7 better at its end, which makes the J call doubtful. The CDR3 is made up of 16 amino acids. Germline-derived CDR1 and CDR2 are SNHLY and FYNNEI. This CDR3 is CASRDFGSSRGNEQYF. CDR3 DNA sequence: TGTGCCAGCAGGGACTTTGGTTCCTCAAGGGGAAACGAGCAGTACTTC.

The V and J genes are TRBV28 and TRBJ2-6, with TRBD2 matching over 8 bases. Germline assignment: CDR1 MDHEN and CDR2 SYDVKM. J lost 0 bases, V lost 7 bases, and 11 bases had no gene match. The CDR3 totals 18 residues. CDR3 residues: CASKKGGGRHSGANVLTF. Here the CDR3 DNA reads TGTGCCAGCAAGAAAGGCGGGGGGCGACACTCTGGGGCCAACGTCCTGACTTTC.

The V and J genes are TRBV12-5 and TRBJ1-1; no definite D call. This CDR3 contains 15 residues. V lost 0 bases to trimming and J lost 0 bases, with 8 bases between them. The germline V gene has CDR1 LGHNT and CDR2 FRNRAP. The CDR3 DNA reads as TGTGCTAGTGGTTTGGTACTCAGTTTGAACACTGAAGCTTTCTTT. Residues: CASGLVLSLNTEAFF. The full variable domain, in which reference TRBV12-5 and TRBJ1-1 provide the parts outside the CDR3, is DARVTQTPRHKVTEMGQEVTMRCQPILGHNTVFWYRQTMMQGLELLAYFRNRAPLDDSGMPKDRFSAEMPDATLATLKIQPSEPRDSAVYFCASGLVLSLNTEAFFGQGTRLTVV.

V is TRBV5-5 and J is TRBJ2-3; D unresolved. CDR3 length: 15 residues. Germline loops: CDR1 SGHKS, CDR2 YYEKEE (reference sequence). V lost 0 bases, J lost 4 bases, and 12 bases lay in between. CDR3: CASSLALGRSDTQYF. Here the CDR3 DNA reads TGTGCCAGCAGCTTGGCCTTAGGACGGTCAGATACGCAGTATTTT.

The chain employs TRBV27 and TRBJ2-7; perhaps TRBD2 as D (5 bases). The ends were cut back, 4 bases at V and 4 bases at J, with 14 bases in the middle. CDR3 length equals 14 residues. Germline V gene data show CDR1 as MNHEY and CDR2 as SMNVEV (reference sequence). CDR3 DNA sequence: TGTGCCAGCAGTTCTGAGGACGGAGGATACGAGCAGTACTTC. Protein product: CASSSEDGGYEQYF.

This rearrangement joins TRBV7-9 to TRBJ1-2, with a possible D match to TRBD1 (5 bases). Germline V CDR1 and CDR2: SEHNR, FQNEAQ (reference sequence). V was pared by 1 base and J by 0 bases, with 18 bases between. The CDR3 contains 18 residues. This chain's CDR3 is CASSLGGTGFEANYGYTF. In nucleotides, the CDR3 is TGTGCCAGCAGCTTAGGAGGGACGGGCTTTGAGGCTAACTATGGCTACACCTTC.

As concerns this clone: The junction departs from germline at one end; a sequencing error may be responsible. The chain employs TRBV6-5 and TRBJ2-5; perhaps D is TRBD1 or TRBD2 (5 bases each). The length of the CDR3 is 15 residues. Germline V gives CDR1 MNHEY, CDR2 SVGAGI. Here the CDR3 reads CASSSLGASGETQHF. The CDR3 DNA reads TGTGCCAGCTCCTCCCTCGGGGCCTCCGGGGAGACCCAGCACTTC.

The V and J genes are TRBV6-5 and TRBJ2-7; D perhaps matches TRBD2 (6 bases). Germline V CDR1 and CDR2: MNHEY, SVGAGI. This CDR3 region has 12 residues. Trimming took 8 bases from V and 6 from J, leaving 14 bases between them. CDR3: CASRRRETEQYF. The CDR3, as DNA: TGTGCCAGCCGCCGGCGGGAAACCGAGCAGTACTTC.

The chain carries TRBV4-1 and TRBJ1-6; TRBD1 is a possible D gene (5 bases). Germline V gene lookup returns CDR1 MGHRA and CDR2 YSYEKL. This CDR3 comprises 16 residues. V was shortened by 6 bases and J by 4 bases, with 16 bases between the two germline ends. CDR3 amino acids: CASRDLGTAYNSPLHF. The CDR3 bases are TGCGCCAGCAGAGACCTCGGGACGGCTTATAATTCACCCCTCCACTTT.

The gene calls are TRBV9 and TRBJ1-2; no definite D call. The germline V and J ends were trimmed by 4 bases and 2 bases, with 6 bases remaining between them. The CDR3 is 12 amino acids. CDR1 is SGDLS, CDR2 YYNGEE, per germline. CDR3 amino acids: CASSRNNYGYTF. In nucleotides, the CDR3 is TGTGCCAGCAGCCGGAACAACTATGGCTACACCTTC. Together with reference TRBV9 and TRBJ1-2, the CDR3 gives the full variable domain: DSGVTQTPKHLITATGQRVTLRCSPRSGDLSVYWYQQSLDQGLQFLIQYYNGEERAKGNILERFSAQQFPDLHSELNLSSLELGDSALYFCASSRNNYGYTFGSGTRLTVV.

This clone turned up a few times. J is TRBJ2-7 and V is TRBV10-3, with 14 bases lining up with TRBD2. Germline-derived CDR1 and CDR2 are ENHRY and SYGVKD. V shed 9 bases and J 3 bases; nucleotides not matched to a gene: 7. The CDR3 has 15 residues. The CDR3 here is CAIKGGLAGDYEQYF. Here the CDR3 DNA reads TGTGCCATAAAAGGGGGACTAGCGGGAGACTACGAGCAGTACTTC.

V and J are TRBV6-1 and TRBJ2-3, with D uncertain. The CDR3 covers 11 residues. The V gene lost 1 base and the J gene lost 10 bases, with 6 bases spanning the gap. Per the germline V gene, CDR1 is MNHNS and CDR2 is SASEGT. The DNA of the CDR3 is TGTGCCAGCAGTGAAGGATTTGCGCAGTATTTT. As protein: CASSEGFAQYF.

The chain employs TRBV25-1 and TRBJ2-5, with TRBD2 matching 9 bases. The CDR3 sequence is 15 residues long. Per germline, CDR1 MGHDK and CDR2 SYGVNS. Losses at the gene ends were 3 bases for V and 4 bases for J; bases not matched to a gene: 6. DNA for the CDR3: TGTGCCAGCAGTGACACAACTAGCGGGCGAGAGACCCAGTACTTC. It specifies CASSDTTSGRETQYF.

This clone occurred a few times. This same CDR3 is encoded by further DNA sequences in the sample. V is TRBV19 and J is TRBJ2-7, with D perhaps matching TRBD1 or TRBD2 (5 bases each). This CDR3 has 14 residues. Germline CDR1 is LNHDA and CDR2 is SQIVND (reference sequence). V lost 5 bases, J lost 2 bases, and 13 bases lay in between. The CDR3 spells CASSPRDLTYEQYF. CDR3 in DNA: TGTGCCAGTAGTCCGAGGGACCTCACCTACGAGCAGTACTTC.

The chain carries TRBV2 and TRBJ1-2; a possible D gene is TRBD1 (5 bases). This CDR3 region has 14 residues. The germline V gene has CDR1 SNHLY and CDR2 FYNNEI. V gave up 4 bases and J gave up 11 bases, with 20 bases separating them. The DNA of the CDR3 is TGTGCCAGCAGTGCGAAAAAGACGCAGGGCCGATACACCTTC. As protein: CASSAKKTQGRYTF.

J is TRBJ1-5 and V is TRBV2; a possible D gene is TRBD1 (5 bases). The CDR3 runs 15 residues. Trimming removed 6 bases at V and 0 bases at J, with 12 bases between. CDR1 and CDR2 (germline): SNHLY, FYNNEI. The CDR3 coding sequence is TGTGCCAGCAGAGAGGGACTGGATAGCAATCAGCCCCAGCATTTT. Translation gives CASREGLDSNQPQHF.

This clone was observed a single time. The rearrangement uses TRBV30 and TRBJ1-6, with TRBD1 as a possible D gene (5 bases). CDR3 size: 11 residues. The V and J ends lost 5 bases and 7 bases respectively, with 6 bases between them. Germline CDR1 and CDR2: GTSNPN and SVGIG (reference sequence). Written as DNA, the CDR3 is TGTGCCTGGGACAGCAATTCACCCCTCCACTTT. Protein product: CAWDSNSPLHF.

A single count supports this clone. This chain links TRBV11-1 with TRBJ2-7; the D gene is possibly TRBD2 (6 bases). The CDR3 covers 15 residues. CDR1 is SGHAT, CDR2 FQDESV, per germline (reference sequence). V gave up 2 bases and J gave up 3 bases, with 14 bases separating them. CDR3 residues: CASSLQPSAIYEQYF. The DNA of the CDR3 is TGTGCCAGCAGCTTACAGCCTAGCGCTATCTACGAGCAGTACTTC.

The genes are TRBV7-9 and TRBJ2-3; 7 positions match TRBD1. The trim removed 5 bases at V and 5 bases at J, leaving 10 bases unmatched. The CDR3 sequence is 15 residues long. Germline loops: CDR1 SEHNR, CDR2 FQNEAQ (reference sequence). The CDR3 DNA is TGTGCCAGCAGCCCTACAGAGGGGGCGGGAGATACGCAGTATTTT. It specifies CASSPTEGAGDTQYF.

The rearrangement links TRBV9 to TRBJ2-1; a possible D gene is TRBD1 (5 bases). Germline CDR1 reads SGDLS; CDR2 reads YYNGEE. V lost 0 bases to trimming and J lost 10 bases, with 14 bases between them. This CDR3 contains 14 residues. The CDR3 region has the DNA TGTGCCAGCAGCGTAGGACAGCCAGCCCCCGAGCAGTTCTTC. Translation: CASSVGQPAPEQFF.

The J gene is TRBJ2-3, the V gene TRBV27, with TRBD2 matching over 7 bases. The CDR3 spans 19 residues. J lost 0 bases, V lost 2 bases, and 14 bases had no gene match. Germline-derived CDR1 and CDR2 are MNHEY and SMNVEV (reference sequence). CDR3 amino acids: CASSLRHGGPSGSTDTQYF. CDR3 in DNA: TGTGCCAGCAGTTTACGGCACGGCGGGCCTAGCGGTAGCACAGATACGCAGTATTTT.

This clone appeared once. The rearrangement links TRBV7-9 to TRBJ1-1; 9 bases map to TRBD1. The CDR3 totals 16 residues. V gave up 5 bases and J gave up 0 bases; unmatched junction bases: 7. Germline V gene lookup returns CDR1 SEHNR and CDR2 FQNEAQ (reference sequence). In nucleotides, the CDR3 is TGTGCCAGCAGCCGGACCTGGGACAGGGTGAACACTGAAGCTTTCTTT. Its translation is CASSRTWDRVNTEAFF. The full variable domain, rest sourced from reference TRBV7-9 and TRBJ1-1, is DTGVSQNPRHKITKRGQNVTFRCDPISEHNRLYWYRQTLGQGPEFLTYFQNEAQLEKSRLLSDRFSAERPKGSFSTLEIQRTEQGDSAMYLCASSRTWDRVNTEAFFGQGTRLTVV.

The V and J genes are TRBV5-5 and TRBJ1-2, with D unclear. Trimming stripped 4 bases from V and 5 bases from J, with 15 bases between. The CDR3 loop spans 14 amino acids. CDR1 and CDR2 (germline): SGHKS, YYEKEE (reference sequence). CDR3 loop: CASSPTELGYGYTF. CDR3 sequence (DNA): TGTGCCAGCAGCCCGACCGAGTTGGGGTATGGCTACACCTTC.

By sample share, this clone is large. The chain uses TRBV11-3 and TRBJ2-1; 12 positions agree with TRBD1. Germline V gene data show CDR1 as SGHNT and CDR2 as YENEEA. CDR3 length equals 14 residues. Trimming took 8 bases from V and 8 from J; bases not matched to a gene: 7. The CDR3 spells CASGVGQGADEQFF. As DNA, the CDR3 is TGTGCCAGCGGGGTGGGACAGGGGGCCGATGAGCAGTTCTTC.

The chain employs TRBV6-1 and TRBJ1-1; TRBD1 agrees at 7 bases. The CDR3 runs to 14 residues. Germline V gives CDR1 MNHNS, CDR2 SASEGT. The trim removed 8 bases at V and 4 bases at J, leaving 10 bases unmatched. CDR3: CASYYWEGATEAFF. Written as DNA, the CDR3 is TGTGCCAGCTACTATTGGGAGGGGGCCACTGAAGCTTTCTTT.

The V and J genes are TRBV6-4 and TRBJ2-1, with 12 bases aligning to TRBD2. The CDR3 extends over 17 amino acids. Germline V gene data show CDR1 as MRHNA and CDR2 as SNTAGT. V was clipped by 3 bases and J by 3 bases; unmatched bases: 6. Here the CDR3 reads CASSEAGLAGNYNEQFF. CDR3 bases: TGTGCCAGCAGTGAGGCCGGACTAGCGGGGAACTACAATGAGCAGTTCTTC.